The rows below give T cell receptor beta chains drawn from one sample of a study of T cells in Graves' hyperthyroidism and ophthalmopathy. TCRdb analysed the multiplex PCR reads with MiXCR anew, one entry per CDR3 protein. The sample holds about 840,000 distinct CDR3 sequences, roughly 37% seen once. The specimen was blood. The receptor set was obtained from a young man with Graves' hyperthyroidism. CDR3s include the opening cysteine and the closing phenylalanine or tryptophan. Each record gives: clone size, V gene, CDR3 length, CDR3 protein. The size field is filled for only some rows; it gives once, few, many or a size class.

>.|TRBV29-1|15
CSVEDRGSSYNEQYF
>few|TRBV3-1|12
CASSQADIDYTF
>.|TRBV7-2|14
CASSLSGSGYTIYF
>many|TRBV9|14
CASSLNRDNSPLHF
>.|TRBV12-3/TRBV12-4|15
CASSLITGDTGELFF
>many|TRBV2|14
CASLVGTANYGYTF
>few|TRBV5-1|16
CASSPSRVGQGYEQYF
>.|TRBV5-6|13
CASSLEVDTEAFF
>few|TRBV4-3|17
CASSQVETGQRNEKLFF
>many|TRBV6-5|13
CASSLRTLDGYTF
>.|TRBV25-1|16
CAWSVSAVGANTEAFF
>few|TRBV5-1|13
CASRLSSSYEQYF
>many|TRBV7-9|12
CASRRTNTEAFF
>.|TRBV29-1|13
CTVAWGAHTEAFF
>.|TRBV12-3/TRBV12-4|14
CASGTPRANTEAFF
>.|TRBV2|16
CASSETGDISWETQYF
>many|TRBV4-1|15
CASSQGVQGQETQYF
>.|TRBV29-1|13
CSVGPSRQETQYF
>.|TRBV5-1|14
CASSLGPAREKLFF
>few|TRBV25-1|17
CASSEFGEWETNEKLFF
>few|TRBV7-9|16
CASSPYRQGKNSPLHF
>.|TRBV25-1|17
CASSESPRLDHRDTQYF
>.|TRBV11-2|13
CASSLETGAKLFF